Shown below are 23 T cell receptor beta chains from a single sample sequenced in a study of blood T cell repertoires in COVID-19 (TCRdb year 2020). The library came from the immunoSEQ multiplex PCR assay. What TCRdb holds here is the immuneACCESS table cut down to in-frame rearrangements. Part of the clones is not present; checked against another copy, under half of the missing clones reflect an unresolved V gene, and the others are unexplained. In this sample the table shows some 100,000 clones, around 90% of which occur a single time. The ten largest clonotypes hold 3% to 4% of the sample. The sequenced sample consisted of peripheral blood. These receptors all come from a woman in her 70s with acute or convalescent COVID-19.

V is TRBV11-3 and J is TRBJ2-3, with 7 nucleotides matching TRBD2. Losses at the gene ends were 5 bases for V and 6 bases for J; bases not matched to a gene: 5. The V gene's germline CDR1 is SGHNT and CDR2 YENEEA. CDR3 size: 13 residues. For the CDR3, the DNA is TGTGCCAGCAGCAAGGGACTATTTGATACGCAGTATTTT. The encoded protein is CASSKGLFDTQYF.

This chain links TRBV5-1 with TRBJ2-5; 7 bases match TRBD1. CDR3 length equals 15 residues. The J segment lost 2 bases and the V segment lost 1 base, leaving 5 bases of the junction unmatched. Germline V gene sequence: CDR1 SGHRS, CDR2 YFSETQ. CDR3 amino acids: CASSLLTGRQETQYF. DNA for the CDR3: TGCGCCAGCAGCTTGTTGACAGGGCGGCAAGAGACCCAGTACTTC.

The CDR3 protein is CASSLRTAVTFF. The DNA of the CDR3 is TGTGCCAGCAGCTTGCGGACAGCTGTAACTTTCTTT. The chain has TRBV3-1 (or the pseudogene TRBV3-2) and TRBJ1-1, with a weak D call TRBD1 (6 bases). Germline V gene data show CDR1 as LGHDT and CDR2 as YNNKEL (reference sequence). Deletions cut 5 bases from V and 12 bases from J, with 16 bases between. The CDR3 runs to 12 residues.

The chain employs TRBV11-2 and TRBJ2-2, with TRBD1 matching over 7 bases. The V gene's germline CDR1 is SGHAT and CDR2 FQNNGV. The CDR3 length is 15 residues. V was clipped by 0 bases and J by 6 bases; unmatched bases: 4. CDR3: CASSLDLDRAGELFF. In nucleotides, the CDR3 is TGTGCCAGCAGCTTAGATCTCGACAGGGCCGGGGAGCTGTTTTTT.

This chain joins TRBV9 and TRBJ1-1, with 10 bases lining up with TRBD1. The CDR3 contains 18 residues. The V and J ends lost 0 bases and 4 bases, in that order; junction bases with no gene match: 12. CDR1 SGDLS and CDR2 YYNGEE come from the germline V gene. Here the CDR3 reads CASSVATRTGGGLTEAFF. In DNA form, the CDR3 reads TGTGCCAGCAGCGTAGCCACAAGGACAGGGGGGGGACTCACTGAAGCTTTCTTT.

This chain connects TRBV7-9 to TRBJ2-2, with a tentative D call TRBD1 (5 bases). Looked up from germline, CDR1 is SEHNR and CDR2 is FQNEAQ (reference sequence). The CDR3 is made up of 15 amino acids. V was clipped by 0 bases and J by 4 bases, with 9 bases between them. The DNA of the CDR3 is TGTGCCAGCAGCTTAGCGTGGACACCCACCGGGGAGCTGTTTTTT. Translating it yields CASSLAWTPTGELFF.

This sequence joins TRBV15 and TRBJ2-3; 8 bases map to TRBD2. Looked up from germline, CDR1 is LNHNV and CDR2 is YYDKDF (reference sequence). The CDR3 runs to 16 residues. Trimming removed 1 base from V and 1 base from J; junction bases left unmatched: 4. CDR3 residues: CATSRGGGPGTDTQYF. In nucleotides, the CDR3 is TGTGCCACCAGCAGAGGCGGGGGGCCGGGCACAGATACGCAGTATTTT.

A single count supports this clone. The rearrangement uses TRBV29-1 and TRBJ2-2; a possible D gene is TRBD1 (5 bases). This CDR3 has 12 residues. V was pared by 3 bases and J by 8 bases, with 10 bases between. Per germline, CDR1 SQVTM and CDR2 ANQGSEA. The CDR3: CSVDRVVGELFF. CDR3 nucleotides: TGCAGCGTTGACAGGGTAGTAGGGGAGCTGTTTTTT.

In DNA, the CDR3 is TGTGCCAGCAGCTTAGATCCGGTAGATTTCAATGAGCAGTTCTTC. Translated, it gives CASSLDPVDFNEQFF. This chain connects TRBV7-8 to TRBJ2-1; D is unclear. This CDR3 comprises 15 residues. V lost 1 base, J lost 6 bases, and 13 bases lay in between. Germline V gives CDR1 SGHVS, CDR2 FQNEAQ.

V and J are TRBV6-1 and TRBJ1-6; 8 nucleotides line up with TRBD1. CDR1 is MNHNS and CDR2 is SASEGT in the germline V gene. This CDR3 has 16 residues. Germline trimming cut 1 base from V and 6 bases from J; bases unmatched to any gene: 5. The CDR3 DNA sequence: TGTGCCAGCAGTGAAGGTACAGGACAGGGTAATTCACCCCTCCACTTT. Translated: CASSEGTGQGNSPLHF.

V and J are TRBV7-9 and TRBJ2-2; perhaps TRBD2 as D (6 bases). The CDR3 runs 15 residues. Trimming left V 1 base short and J 7 bases short, with 13 bases between. Germline lookup yields CDR1 SEHNR and CDR2 FQNEAQ (reference sequence). The DNA for the CDR3 is TGTGCCAGCAGCTTAGTCGGAGGGGTTAGCGGGGAGCTGTTTTTT. Amino acids: CASSLVGGVSGELFF.

Here the CDR3 reads CASSLSGTGANVLTF. In DNA form, the CDR3 reads TGTGCCAGCAGCTTGTCAGGGACTGGGGCCAACGTCCTGACTTTC. This chain connects TRBV5-8 to TRBJ2-6; D is possibly TRBD1 (5 bases). The CDR3 is made up of 15 amino acids. V dropped 1 base and J dropped 2 bases, with 7 bases sitting between them. Per the germline V gene, CDR1 is SGHTS and CDR2 is YDEGEE.

V usage is TRBV3-1 (or the pseudogene TRBV3-2) and J usage is TRBJ2-1; 9 bases match TRBD2. Trimming at V came to 0 bases and at J to 4 bases, leaving 7 bases not matched to a gene. Germline V lookup: CDR1 LGHDT, CDR2 YNNKEL (reference sequence). The CDR3 consists of 17 residues. Written as DNA, the CDR3 is TGTGCCAGCAGCCAAGATAGGCTAGCGGGGAAGTACAATGAGCAGTTCTTC. Translating it yields CASSQDRLAGKYNEQFF.

The genes are TRBV29-1 and TRBJ1-1, with D perhaps TRBD1 (5 bases). V lost 6 bases and J lost 8, with 13 bases in between. The germline V gene has CDR1 SQVTM and CDR2 ANQGSEA. CDR3 size: 11 residues. The CDR3 region has the DNA TGCAGCGTCCCATTTGGGGGGGAAGCTTTCTTT. This translates into CSVPFGGEAFF.

The chain has TRBV9 and TRBJ1-4, with 10 bases matching TRBD1. V was pared by 3 bases and J by 6 bases, with 14 bases of the junction left unmatched. CDR3 length: 18 amino acids. Germline V gives CDR1 SGDLS, CDR2 YYNGEE. The CDR3 DNA reads TGTGCCAGCAGCGGACGCCTAGACAGGGGGCTTGCAGATGAAAAACTGTTTTTT. This sequence encodes CASSGRLDRGLADEKLFF.

This clone was observed a handful of times. Other nucleotide sequences from this sample produce the same CDR3. This chain connects TRBV18 to TRBJ2-5; D remains ambiguous. Deletions cut 6 bases from V and 3 bases from J, with 11 bases between. The CDR3 consists of 13 residues. Germline-derived CDR1 and CDR2 are KGHSH and LQKENI. The CDR3 here is CASSPGLKETQYF. As DNA, the CDR3 is TGTGCCAGCTCTCCGGGTCTGAAAGAGACCCAGTACTTC. Filled out from reference TRBV18 and TRBJ2-5, the complete variable domain reads NAGVMQNPRHLVRRRGQEARLRCSPMKGHSHVYWYRQLPEEGLKFMVYLQKENIIDESGMPKERFSAEFPKEGPSILRIQQVVRGDSAAYFCASSPGLKETQYFGPGTRLLVL.

The chain has TRBV28 and TRBJ2-5; 8 bases map to TRBD2. Germline values: CDR1 MDHEN, CDR2 SYDVKM. The CDR3 has 15 residues. V lost 3 bases to trimming and J lost 5 bases; unmatched junction nucleotides: 8. The CDR3 DNA follows: TGTGCCAGCAGTTTCGTGGGTAGCGGGGAGGAGACCCAGTACTTC. Translation gives CASSFVGSGEETQYF.

The chain is built from TRBV28 and TRBJ1-2; 7 bases are a match to TRBD1. The CDR3 is made up of 14 amino acids. Germline values: CDR1 MDHEN, CDR2 SYDVKM. V was pared by 2 bases and J by 3 bases, with 3 bases of the junction left unmatched. CDR3 sequence (DNA): TGTGCCAGCAGTTTACCAGGGGGTGACTATGGCTACACCTTC. Protein sequence: CASSLPGGDYGYTF.

V gene TRBV18 combines with J gene TRBJ2-3; D gene uncertain. V was pared by 4 bases and J by 2 bases, with 7 bases between. Germline values: CDR1 KGHSH, CDR2 LQKENI. The CDR3 totals 13 residues. CDR3 sequence (DNA): TGTGCCAGCTCACTCGTACTCACAGATACGCAGTATTTT. Its translation is CASSLVLTDTQYF.

J is TRBJ1-1 and V is TRBV11-2; 9 bases agree with TRBD1. The ends lost 3 bases at V and 11 bases at J; junction bases unmatched: 16. Per the germline V gene, CDR1 is SGHAT and CDR2 is FQNNGV. The CDR3 has 16 residues. The CDR3 protein is CASSLGDRVRPEKAFF. CDR3 nucleotide sequence: TGTGCCAGCAGCTTGGGGGACAGGGTTCGCCCTGAAAAGGCTTTCTTT.

The chain employs TRBV5-1 and TRBJ2-1, with 13 nucleotides matching TRBD2. The trim removed 7 bases at V and 7 bases at J, leaving 5 bases unmatched. Germline-derived CDR1 and CDR2 are SGHRS and YFSETQ. The CDR3 contains 14 residues. DNA of the CDR3: TGCGCCAGCCAACTAGCGGGAGGGCCTAATGAGCAGTTCTTC. It is translated as CASQLAGGPNEQFF. Combining the CDR3 with reference TRBV5-1 and TRBJ2-1 gives the whole variable domain KAGVTQTPRYLIKTRGQQVTLSCSPISGHRSVSWYQQTPGQGLQFLFEYFSETQRNKGNFPGRFSGRQFSNSRSEMNVSTLELGDSALYLCASQLAGGPNEQFFGPGTRLTVL.

J is TRBJ1-6 and V is TRBV30; D not resolved. Trimming pared 7 bases from V and 8 bases from J, leaving 12 bases between. There are 12 residues in the CDR3. The germline V gene encodes CDR1 GTSNPN and CDR2 SVGIG (reference sequence). CDR3: CASGPLDSPLHF. Here the CDR3 DNA reads TGTGCCTCCGGTCCTCTGGATTCACCCCTCCACTTT.

The V and J genes are TRBV5-1 and TRBJ1-1; D may be TRBD1 (6 bases). V was trimmed by 1 base and J by 0 bases, leaving 19 bases between them. Germline CDR1 and CDR2: SGHRS and YFSETQ. This CDR3 contains 18 residues. The CDR3 protein is CASSLRTVGQGLNTEAFF. In DNA, the CDR3 is TGCGCCAGCAGCTTGCGAACGGTGGGGCAGGGGCTGAACACTGAAGCTTTCTTT.